Here is one TCR beta chain with its context. What it binds is not known. This sample was taken from a study of identifying expanded T cells in peripheral blood. Healthy donors had no documented immune events, such as infections, while sampled. Trimming stripped 4 bases from V and 5 bases from J, with 11 bases between. In germline, CDR1 is ENHRY, CDR2 SYGVKD. The CDR3 covers 13 residues. Regarding the study as a whole: Technical replicates showed about 1.2 changed clones; two weeks 15 to 20; four weeks 19.

The assay was immunoSEQ multiplex PCR, and TCRdb's table has in-frame clones only and misses some. The sample includes tens of thousands of clones, nearly 90% of them seen just once. Material: blood. The clonotype originates from a person between 18 and 75 years old in good health. V usage is TRBV10-3 and J usage is TRBJ1-1, with D unclear. CDR3 amino acids: CAISGNIETEAFF. The CDR3 nucleotides read TGTGCCATCAGTGGGAATATAGAGACTGAAGCTTTCTTT.